Sequencing of this TCR beta chain was carried out in a study of cytomegalovirus exposure and HLA in healthy donors. Study-wide findings and caveats: Cytomegalovirus status, reportedly, was diagnosed with high specificity and sensitivity by the classifier. Altogether, around 160 TCR beta chains were recorded as cytomegalovirus-associated. Across donors, most TCRs were seen rarely, yet some public ones were widespread.

Here immunoSEQ multiplex PCR was the method, and the copy in TCRdb shows in-frame clones only, minus some. The sample gives about 170,000 clones, 89% of which show up once; under 13% is in the top ten. As to this clone: Its antigen is not known.

Germline assignment: CDR1 SGHAT and CDR2 FQDESV (reference sequence). CDR3 length: 14 residues. The J segment lost 4 bases and the V segment lost 2 bases, leaving 2 bases of the junction unmatched. Source material: PBMCs. This TCR came from a woman aged 18-29 years in good health and CMV-seropositive. The chain employs TRBV11-1 and TRBJ2-1; 7 positions match TRBD2. This CDR3 is CASSLPAGYNEQFF. CDR3 DNA sequence: TGTGCCAGCAGCTTACCAGCGGGATACAATGAGCAGTTCTTC. Full variable domain (missing parts from reference TRBV11-1 and TRBJ2-1): EAEVAQSPRYKITEKSQAVAFWCDPISGHATLYWYRQILGQGPELLVQFQDESVVDDSQLPKDRFSAERLKGVDSTLKIQPAELGDSAMYLCASSLPAGYNEQFFGPGTRLTVL.